One and the same sample provided the 30 T cell receptor beta chains below, sequenced in a study of T cells in Graves' hyperthyroidism and ophthalmopathy. It was RNA transcripts that yielded the amplified TCR beta CDR3 regions. When the TCR CDR3 underwent first-round RT-PCR, the HTBI primer set was used. Each CDR3 protein gets one entry after TCRdb re-called the multiplex PCR reads with MiXCR. The sample records fewer than 300,000 distinct CDR3 sequences, approximately 26% being singletons. Specimen: blood. The origin of the receptors is a middle-aged man with Graves' hyperthyroidism that later progressed to Graves' ophthalmopathy.

This clonotype has at least ten counts. The rearrangement links TRBV6-1 to TRBJ2-7; 13 nucleotides agree with TRBD2. The trim removed 6 bases at V and 4 bases at J, leaving 9 bases unmatched. Per germline, CDR1 MNHNS and CDR2 SASEGT. The CDR3 runs to 16 residues. In DNA, the CDR3 is TGTGCCAGCAGATCCCGAGGACTAGCGGGGGTATACGAGCAGTACTTC. Amino acids: CASRSRGLAGVYEQYF.

At least ten counts were recorded for this clonotype. This sequence joins TRBV20-1 and TRBJ1-5; D is unclear. The CDR3 runs 12 residues. Germline V gene lookup returns CDR1 DFQATT and CDR2 SNEGSKA (reference sequence). V lost 5 bases and J 2 bases, leaving 7 bases between the germline ends. CDR3 loop: CSAVGGNQPQHF. CDR3 in DNA: TGCAGTGCTGTGGGCGGCAATCAGCCCCAGCATTTT.

This clonotype came up many times. This chain joins TRBV14 and TRBJ1-1; the match to TRBD1 covers 7 bases. The germline V gene encodes CDR1 SGHDN and CDR2 FVKESK. J gave up 5 bases and V 6 bases, and 9 bases lay outside the gene matches. There are 14 residues in the CDR3. CDR3 protein: CASRNRGLGTEAFF. CDR3 in DNA: TGTGCCAGCAGGAACAGGGGCCTGGGGACTGAAGCTTTCTTT.

Ten or more counts support this clonotype. The chain carries TRBV2 and TRBJ1-1; D not certain. Per germline, CDR1 SNHLY and CDR2 FYNNEI. V was pared by 8 bases and J by 0 bases, with 13 bases between. This CDR3 contains 14 residues. The DNA of the CDR3 is TGTGCCAGCGCGGCCAGGACGATGAACACTGAAGCTTTCTTT. Protein: CASAARTMNTEAFF.

This clonotype has at least ten counts. The chain carries TRBV30 and TRBJ2-7; no clear D. The CDR3 loop spans 14 amino acids. Between the trimmed V and J ends, which lost 0 bases and 2 bases, there was a span of 11 bases. Germline values: CDR1 GTSNPN, CDR2 SVGIG (reference sequence). CDR3 DNA sequence: TGTGCCTGGAGTGTCCCCGGATCCGCCTACGAGCAGTACTTC. Its translation is CAWSVPGSAYEQYF. Using reference TRBV30 and TRBJ2-7 for the parts outside the CDR3, the full variable domain is SQTIHQWPATLVQPVGSPLSLECTVEGTSNPNLYWYRQAAGRGLQLLFYSVGIGQISSEVPQNLSASRPQDRQFILSSKKLLLSDSGFYLCAWSVPGSAYEQYFGPGTRLTVT.

This clonotype was seen at least ten times. V is TRBV18 and J is TRBJ1-2, with a tentative D call TRBD1 (5 bases). This CDR3 has 16 amino acids. Germline V gene data show CDR1 as KGHSH and CDR2 as LQKENI. The ends were cut back, 3 bases at V and 1 base at J, with 15 bases in the middle. CDR3: CASSPGGSRDNYGYTF. The CDR3 coding sequence is TGTGCCAGCTCACCGGGGGGAAGCAGGGATAACTATGGCTACACCTTC.

This clonotype was found a few times. V and J are TRBV6-5 and TRBJ1-5; D gene unclear. This CDR3 has 14 residues. Trimming shortened V by 3 bases and J by 4 bases, and 10 bases separated the two germline ends. Germline V gene lookup returns CDR1 MNHEY and CDR2 SVGAGI. CDR3 DNA: TGTGCCAGCAGTTATAATCGTCAGAATCAGCCCCAGCATTTT. Residues: CASSYNRQNQPQHF.

This clonotype came up many times. The chain recombines TRBV2 with TRBJ1-3; 8 bases align to TRBD1. The trim removed 6 bases at V and 3 bases at J, leaving 10 bases unmatched. CDR1 and CDR2 from the germline V gene are SNHLY and FYNNEI. The CDR3 spans 16 residues. The CDR3 region is CASSAYRGLGGNTIYF. CDR3 in DNA: TGTGCCAGCAGCGCGTACAGGGGGTTAGGTGGAAACACCATATATTTT.

Ten or more counts support this clonotype. The rearrangement joins TRBV2 to TRBJ1-1, with TRBD1 identical over 9 bases. J was trimmed by 6 bases and V by 8 bases; bases with no gene match: 7. Germline V gene lookup returns CDR1 SNHLY and CDR2 FYNNEI. The CDR3 sequence is 13 residues long. CDR3 sequence reads: CASVWGQGAEAFF. The CDR3 bases are TGTGCCAGCGTTTGGGGACAGGGTGCTGAAGCTTTCTTT.

This clonotype was detected ten times or more. The chain couples TRBV20-1 to TRBJ2-7; possible D gene TRBD2, 5 bases. Germline V gene sequence: CDR1 DFQATT, CDR2 SNEGSKA (reference sequence). The CDR3 has 12 residues. Trimming pared 4 bases from V and 6 bases from J, leaving 13 bases between. The CDR3 protein is CSATGGRGEQYF. The DNA for the CDR3 is TGCAGTGCTACGGGTGGTCGGGGCGAGCAGTACTTC.

This clonotype came up many times. The chain links TRBV6-1 to TRBJ1-5, with D perhaps TRBD1 (5 bases). V shed 6 bases and J shed 2 bases, with 11 bases lying between them. Looked up from germline, CDR1 is MNHNS and CDR2 is SASEGT. The CDR3 has 14 amino acids. CDR3 bases: TGTGCCAGCAGCAACGGACAAGGCAATCAGCCCCAGCATTTT. Encoded protein: CASSNGQGNQPQHF.

The chain recombines TRBV19 with TRBJ2-7, with D possibly called TRBD1 or TRBD2 (5 bases each). This CDR3 has 15 residues. The germline CDR1 and CDR2 sequences are LNHDA and SQIVND (reference sequence). V shed 7 bases and J shed 1 base, with 17 bases lying between them. In nucleotides, the CDR3 is TGTGCCAGTACTTCTACCGGGACCGAATCCTACGAGCAGTACTTC. Residues: CASTSTGTESYEQYF.

This clonotype occurred many times. The chain links TRBV12-3 or TRBV12-4 to TRBJ2-4; D not certain. Between the trimmed V and J ends, which lost 3 bases and 0 bases, there was a span of 6 bases. This CDR3 has 14 residues. The CDR3 loop reads CASSFLVAKNIQYF. CDR3 in DNA: TGTGCCAGCAGTTTTTTAGTAGCCAAAAACATTCAGTACTTC.

Many counts were recorded for this clonotype. The V gene is TRBV19, the J gene TRBJ2-5; D possibly uses TRBD1 or TRBD2 (5 bases each). The germline V gene encodes CDR1 LNHDA and CDR2 SQIVND (reference sequence). The V end was cut by 7 bases, the J end by 4 bases, with 7 bases between. This CDR3 has 11 amino acids. The CDR3 loop is CASTRGETQYF. As DNA, the CDR3 is TGTGCCAGTACGAGGGGAGAGACCCAGTACTTC.

Ten or more counts support this clonotype. CDR3 region: CASSQDTSQTTQYF. The DNA for the CDR3 is TGCGCCAGCAGCCAAGACACATCCCAGACAACCCAGTACTTC. The chain is built from TRBV4-1 and TRBJ2-5; no clear D. Looked up from germline, CDR1 is MGHRA and CDR2 is YSYEKL. This CDR3 contains 14 residues. The V end was cut by 0 bases, the J end by 8 bases, with 13 bases between.

The chain has TRBV12-3 or TRBV12-4 and TRBJ2-5; weak D call: TRBD2 (6 bases). The CDR3 consists of 17 residues. V gave up 3 bases and J gave up 2 bases, with 19 bases separating them. This chain's CDR3 is CASSFGGSVTKQETQYF. Written as DNA, the CDR3 is TGTGCCAGCAGTTTTGGAGGGTCGGTGACAAAGCAAGAGACCCAGTACTTC.

The table lists this clonotype with many counts. The chain carries TRBV20-1 and TRBJ1-5; D not resolved. V was cut by 1 base and J by 2 bases, with 12 bases left in between. CDR1 and CDR2 (germline): DFQATT, SNEGSKA (reference sequence). The CDR3 has 15 residues. This CDR3 is CSARGRAVGNQPQHF. CDR3 bases: TGCAGTGCTAGAGGACGGGCGGTCGGCAATCAGCCCCAGCATTTT.

V and J are TRBV27 and TRBJ2-7, with a possible D match to TRBD1 (6 bases). The CDR3 is 15 amino acids. Germline lookup yields CDR1 MNHEY and CDR2 SMNVEV (reference sequence). Trimming shortened V by 3 bases and J by 2 bases, and 14 bases separated the two germline ends. CDR3 bases: TGTGCCAGCAGTTTCGCGCAGGGGTCAGCCTACGAGCAGTACTTC. Residues: CASSFAQGSAYEQYF.

This clonotype was counted at least ten times. The gene calls are TRBV11-1 and TRBJ1-2; D uncertain. Germline V gene sequence: CDR1 SGHAT, CDR2 FQDESV (reference sequence). Trimming pared 5 bases from V and 2 bases from J, leaving 6 bases between. The CDR3 has 12 residues. CDR3 protein: CASSRENYGYTF. CDR3 sequence (DNA): TGTGCCAGCAGCCGGGAAAACTATGGCTACACCTTC.

The V gene is TRBV9, the J gene TRBJ2-5, with D perhaps matching TRBD2 (6 bases). The CDR3 is 15 residues long. The V and J ends lost 3 bases and 5 bases respectively, with 17 bases between them. Germline loops: CDR1 SGDLS, CDR2 YYNGEE. CDR3 bases: TGTGCCAGCAGCGGACGGGTGGGGGGTACGGAGACCCAGTACTTC. Translated, it gives CASSGRVGGTETQYF. The full variable domain, with the rest looked up from reference TRBV9 and TRBJ2-5, is DSGVTQTPKHLITATGQRVTLRCSPRSGDLSVYWYQQSLDQGLQFLIQYYNGEERAKGNILERFSAQQFPDLHSELNLSSLELGDSALYFCASSGRVGGTETQYFGPGTRLLVL.

This clonotype was counted many times. The V and J genes are TRBV12-3 or TRBV12-4 and TRBJ2-7; weak D call: TRBD1 (6 bases). The CDR3 has 18 residues. Trimming stripped 0 bases from V and 2 bases from J, with 20 bases between. CDR3 coding DNA: TGTGCCAGCAGTTTAGCGCCGGGCAGGGGACCCTTCACCTACGAGCAGTACTTC. It encodes CASSLAPGRGPFTYEQYF.

This clonotype appeared many times. The chain joins TRBV12-5 to TRBJ2-5; D tentatively reads TRBD1 or TRBD2 (7 bases each). Germline V gene sequence: CDR1 LGHNT, CDR2 FRNRAP. CDR3 length: 15 residues. V was clipped by 1 base and J by 2 bases, with 11 bases between them. For the CDR3, the DNA is TGTGCTAGTGGTTTGGGCAGGGGGGGACAAGAGACCCAGTACTTC. Its translation is CASGLGRGGQETQYF.

A few counts support this clonotype. V and J are TRBV12-3 or TRBV12-4 and TRBJ2-7; the match to TRBD1 covers 10 bases. This CDR3 comprises 17 residues. Unmatched junction bases numbered 11, after V lost 0 bases and J lost 6 bases. As DNA, the CDR3 is TGTGCCAGCAGTTTAGCGCTAATGGGGACAGGGGTCCCCGAGCAGTACTTC. This translates into CASSLALMGTGVPEQYF.

The chain uses TRBV7-8 and TRBJ2-7, with TRBD1 identical over 8 bases. The CDR3 extends over 17 amino acids. Losses at the gene ends were 4 bases for V and 0 bases for J; bases not matched to a gene: 11. Germline V CDR1 and CDR2: SGHVS, FQNEAQ. CDR3 sequence: CASSSYSRGQSSYEQYF. Here the CDR3 DNA reads TGTGCCAGCAGCTCCTACTCCAGGGGGCAGAGCTCCTACGAGCAGTACTTC.

This clonotype was seen a handful of times. The CDR3 protein is CASSFSLGGGQPQHF. The DNA of the CDR3 is TGTGCCAGCAGTTTTAGTTTGGGTGGTGGGCAGCCCCAGCATTTT. The rearrangement joins TRBV12-3 or TRBV12-4 to TRBJ1-5; D unresolved. V gave up 3 bases and J gave up 7 bases, with 16 bases separating them. The CDR3 has 15 residues.

The chain employs TRBV6-5 and TRBJ2-7, with 8 bases aligning to TRBD2. V dropped 0 bases and J dropped 2; count of bases not matched to a gene: 6. The CDR3 totals 16 residues. CDR1 and CDR2 from the germline V gene are MNHEY and SVGAGI. CDR3 DNA: TGTGCCAGCAGTTACTCGATCATGCGGGAGGCCTACGAGCAGTACTTC. Amino acid sequence: CASSYSIMREAYEQYF.

This clonotype showed up many times. V and J are TRBV7-3 and TRBJ2-5; D gene unclear. Trimming took off 5 bases at V and 1 base at J, with 8 bases between the two ends. Germline V gene sequence: CDR1 SGHTA, CDR2 FQGTGA. There are 13 residues in the CDR3. The CDR3 reads CASSPEPQETQYF. CDR3 DNA: TGTGCCAGCAGCCCCGAGCCCCAAGAGACCCAGTACTTC.

This clonotype was counted many times. This chain joins TRBV11-3 and TRBJ1-1, with D uncertain. Trimming pared 4 bases from V and 1 base from J, leaving 7 bases between. The CDR3 contains 13 residues. Germline V gene data show CDR1 as SGHNT and CDR2 as YENEEA. The CDR3 sequence: CASSSTKNTEAFF. The CDR3 DNA reads as TGTGCCAGCAGCTCCACAAAGAACACTGAAGCTTTCTTT. Supplemented by reference TRBV11-3 and TRBJ1-1, the full variable domain reads EAGVVQSPRYKIIEKKQPVAFWCNPISGHNTLYWYLQNLGQGPELLIRYENEEAVDDSQLPKDRFSAERLKGVDSTLKIQPAELGDSAVYLCASSSTKNTEAFFGQGTRLTVV.

This clonotype was seen ten or more times. The chain couples TRBV4-1 to TRBJ2-5, with 10 bases matching TRBD2. The CDR3 has 16 amino acids. In germline, CDR1 is MGHRA, CDR2 YSYEKL. The V segment lost 4 bases and the J segment 5 bases; nucleotides outside the gene matches: 10. CDR3 in amino acids: CASSRGGTSVPETQYF. CDR3 in DNA: TGCGCCAGCAGCCGGGGGGGGACTAGCGTACCGGAGACCCAGTACTTC.

This clonotype has a count of ten or more. This rearrangement joins TRBV5-1 to TRBJ1-5, with TRBD1 as a possible D gene (6 bases). CDR3 length: 15 residues. The germline V gene encodes CDR1 SGHRS and CDR2 YFSETQ. V was pared by 4 bases and J by 5 bases, with 16 bases between. In DNA form, the CDR3 reads TGCGCCAGCAGCCCCGGACAGAATGGGGATCAGCCCCAGCATTTT. This sequence encodes CASSPGQNGDQPQHF.